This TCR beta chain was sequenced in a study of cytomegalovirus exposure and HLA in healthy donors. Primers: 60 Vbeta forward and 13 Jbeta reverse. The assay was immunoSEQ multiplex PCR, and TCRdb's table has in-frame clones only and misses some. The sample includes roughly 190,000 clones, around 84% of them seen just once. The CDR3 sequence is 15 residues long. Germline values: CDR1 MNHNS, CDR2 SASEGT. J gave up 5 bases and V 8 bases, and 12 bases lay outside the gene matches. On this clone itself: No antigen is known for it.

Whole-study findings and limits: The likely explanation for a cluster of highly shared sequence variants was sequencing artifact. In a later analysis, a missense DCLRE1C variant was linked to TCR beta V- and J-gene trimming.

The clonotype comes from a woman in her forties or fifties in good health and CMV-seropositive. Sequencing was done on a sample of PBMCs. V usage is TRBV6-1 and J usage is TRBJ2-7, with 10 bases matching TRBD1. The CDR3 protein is CASHYTGTGVNEQYF. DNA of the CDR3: TGTGCCAGCCATTATACCGGGACAGGGGTAAACGAGCAGTACTTC.